The 9 T cell receptor beta chains presented below share a single source sample, sequenced in a study of blood T cell repertoires in COVID-19. Sequencing used immunoSEQ multiplex PCR; TCRdb keeps in-frame clones, though not all of them. The sample lists under 200,000 clones, around 87% occurring once. The specimen was PBMCs or T cells enriched from blood (not recorded which). The receptor set was obtained from a woman between 45 and 60 years old who had recovered from COVID-19.

The rearrangement joins TRBV4-1 to TRBJ1-1; D remains ambiguous. From germline, CDR1 is MGHRA and CDR2 YSYEKL. The CDR3 runs to 13 residues. V was trimmed by 0 bases and J by 3 bases, leaving 5 bases between them. As DNA, the CDR3 is TGCGCCAGCAGCCAAGATGAGGACACTGAAGCTTTCTTT. It codes for CASSQDEDTEAFF.

J is TRBJ1-2 and V is TRBV30; D is uncertain. The CDR3 is 10 residues long. Germline V gene data show CDR1 as GTSNPN and CDR2 as SVGIG (reference sequence). This CDR3 reads CAARSYGYTF. The CDR3, as DNA: TGTGCGGCTCGATCATATGGCTACACCTTC.

This clone was observed once. At one boundary the junction diverges from the germline segment, which might be a read error. This chain links TRBV18 with TRBJ1-2, with a tentative D call TRBD1 (6 bases). The length of the CDR3 is 12 residues. CDR1 KGHSH and CDR2 LQKENI come from the germline V gene. The CDR3 DNA reads TGTGCCAGCCCACCACGACAGGATGGCTACACCTTC. Translation gives CASPPRQDGYTF.

The chain employs TRBV9 and TRBJ2-2, with D unclear. V lost 3 bases, J lost 4 bases, and 10 bases lay in between. CDR1 SGDLS and CDR2 YYNGEE come from the germline V gene. CDR3 length: 14 amino acids. CDR3: CASSDLPGTGELFF. The CDR3 DNA reads as TGTGCCAGCAGCGACCTGCCGGGCACCGGGGAGCTGTTTTTT.

The chain links TRBV9 to TRBJ2-7; weak D call: TRBD2 (5 bases). V dropped 3 bases and J dropped 7 bases, with 14 bases sitting between them. This CDR3 has 13 residues. From germline, CDR1 is SGDLS and CDR2 YYNGEE. The CDR3 reads CASSAEGGAEQYF. As DNA, the CDR3 is TGTGCCAGCAGCGCCGAGGGCGGAGCTGAGCAGTACTTC.

V usage is TRBV3-1 (or the pseudogene TRBV3-2) and J usage is TRBJ1-4, with 7 bases aligning to TRBD1. Per germline, CDR1 LGHDT and CDR2 YNNKEL (reference sequence). Germline trimming cut 4 bases from V and 8 bases from J; bases unmatched to any gene: 10. The CDR3 loop spans 15 amino acids. The CDR3 coding sequence is TGTGCCAGCAGCCCTGGGACAGAGCTGGGGGAAAAACTGTTTTTT. It codes for CASSPGTELGEKLFF.

The chain carries TRBV11-3 and TRBJ1-1; D is perhaps TRBD1 (6 bases). This CDR3 region has 16 residues. CDR1 SGHNT and CDR2 YENEEA come from the germline V gene. The V and J ends lost 6 bases and 0 bases respectively, with 17 bases between them. CDR3 in amino acids: CASRRGQSGMNTEAFF. For the CDR3, the DNA is TGTGCCAGCAGACGAGGACAGTCGGGTATGAACACTGAAGCTTTCTTT.

The V gene is TRBV4-2, the J gene TRBJ1-6; 7 bases are shared with TRBD1. After removal of 0 bases from V and 10 bases from J, the junction contained 9 bases not matched to a gene. Germline CDR1 and CDR2: LGHNA and YNFKEQ. The CDR3 is 16 residues long. The CDR3: CASSQDLGQKGSPLHF. The CDR3 DNA reads TGTGCCAGCAGCCAAGATCTGGGACAGAAAGGGTCACCCCTCCACTTT.

With regard to this clone: This specimen includes other DNA sequences encoding the same CDR3. The V call is TRBV4-1, the J call TRBJ1-4; 7 nucleotides match TRBD1. Germline assignment: CDR1 MGHRA and CDR2 YSYEKL. J gave up 8 bases and V 0 bases, and 3 bases lay outside the gene matches. This CDR3 spans 14 amino acids. In DNA form, the CDR3 reads TGCGCCAGCAGCCAAGAGGGGACAGAAGAAAAACTGTTTTTT. Translated: CASSQEGTEEKLFF.